This T cell receptor beta chain derives from a study of preoperative IRX-2 immunotherapy in early breast cancer. The assay was immunoSEQ multiplex PCR, and TCRdb's table has in-frame clones only and misses some. The sample lists under 25,000 clones; around four fifths were seen once. As for treatment: preoperative locoregional IRX-2 cytokine immunotherapy. This phase Ib study tested locoregional IRX-2 cytokine immunotherapy given before surgery. This CDR3 region has 16 residues. Looked up from germline, CDR1 is LNHDA and CDR2 is SQIVND (reference sequence). The J segment lost 8 bases and the V segment lost 5 bases, leaving 13 bases of the junction unmatched.

The J gene is TRBJ2-1, the V gene TRBV19; 9 bases map to TRBD2. Here the sequenced sample was lymph node tissue, taken after IRX-2 immunotherapy. The source of this sequence is a human donor with breast cancer. CDR3 amino acids: CASSPLRLADRYEQFF. CDR3 in DNA: TGTGCCAGTAGTCCCCTCAGACTAGCGGACCGCTATGAGCAGTTCTTC.